A single T cell receptor beta chain is shown here with its context. Its cognate antigen is unknown. This sample was included in a study of CD8 T cells in ankylosing spondylitis. MiXCR was run by TCRdb on the 5' RACE reads, yielding one entry per CDR3 protein. This table holds about 250,000 distinct CDR3 sequences, under 35% found once. Points from the study as a whole: Clones linked to disease were reported to show significant enrichment in matched ankylosing spondylitis synovial fluid.

The receptor comes from a male donor with ankylosing spondylitis or in good health (not recorded which). Sequences were obtained from blood, either unsorted or a sorted T cell fraction (not recorded which).

The CDR3 DNA reads TGTGCCAGCAGCCGTGCGGGGACGATAGGAACGGGTACTGAAGCTTTCTTT. As protein: CASSRAGTIGTGTEAFF. The chain is built from TRBV12-3 or TRBV12-4 and TRBJ1-1; maybe TRBD1 (5 bases). Trimming took off 6 bases at V and 5 bases at J, with 25 bases between the two ends. This CDR3 spans 17 amino acids.